A single sample gave rise to the 20 T cell receptor beta chains below, sequenced in a study of CD8+ T cells in alopecia areata. RNA extraction and reverse transcription yielded cDNA as sequencing template. The data were produced by immunoSEQ multiplex PCR, yet TCRdb's version contains in-frame clones alone and is incomplete. The sample lists 150,000 to 200,000 clones; 60% were seen once. Treatment described: oral pan-JAK inhibitor, 5-10 mg twice daily. The sample here was CD4+ T cells sorted from blood, taken at week 24, from a patient treated with tofacitinib. The receptor source for this set is a human donor with alopecia areata.

V usage is TRBV29-1 and J usage is TRBJ2-1; 11 nucleotides align to TRBD1. In germline, CDR1 is SQVTM, CDR2 ANQGSEA. This CDR3 has 14 residues. J lost 3 bases, V lost 7 bases, and 5 bases had no gene match. CDR3 sequence: CSGRGQGDYNEQFF. CDR3 nucleotide sequence: TGCAGCGGGCGGGGACAGGGGGACTACAATGAGCAGTTCTTC.

This clone has just a few counts. The chain combines TRBV6-5 with TRBJ1-2; D is unclear. The CDR3 has 15 amino acids. Germline V lookup: CDR1 MNHEY, CDR2 SVGAGI. V gave up 5 bases and J gave up 3 bases, with 16 bases separating them. The CDR3, as DNA: TGTGCCAGCAGTGCCACCGGAGGTCGAGACTATGGCTACACCTTC. This sequence encodes CASSATGGRDYGYTF.

There are a few counts of this clone. Other nucleotide sequences in the sample specify the same CDR3. This chain links TRBV11-2 with TRBJ2-3; D is uncertain. V was cut by 4 bases and J by 6 bases, with 5 bases left in between. Germline V gene data show CDR1 as SGHAT and CDR2 as FQNNGV. The CDR3 has 11 amino acids. CDR3 amino acids: CASSSTDTQYF. The DNA of the CDR3 is TGTGCCAGCAGCTCCACGGATACGCAGTATTTT.

The chain joins TRBV9 to TRBJ2-1, with TRBD2 matching 11 bases. Germline V gives CDR1 SGDLS, CDR2 YYNGEE. The CDR3 spans 15 residues. V was clipped by 1 base and J by 5 bases; unmatched bases: 2. As DNA, the CDR3 is TGTGCCAGCAGCGTAATGACTAGCGGGAACAATGAGCAGTTCTTC. Translating gives CASSVMTSGNNEQFF.

This sequence joins TRBV14 and TRBJ2-5; tentatively, D is TRBD1 (5 bases). The length of the CDR3 is 14 residues. Germline V gene sequence: CDR1 SGHDN, CDR2 FVKESK. Deletions cut 0 bases from V and 9 bases from J, with 14 bases between. The CDR3: CASSQEGIQGAQYF. Here the CDR3 DNA reads TGTGCCAGCAGCCAAGAGGGAATACAAGGGGCCCAGTACTTC.

The chain employs TRBV20-1 and TRBJ1-2, with D unclear. Trimming took off 5 bases at V and 2 bases at J, with 6 bases between the two ends. The CDR3 length is 11 residues. Germline CDR1 is DFQATT and CDR2 is SNEGSKA (reference sequence). The CDR3 nucleotides read TGCAGTGCTCACGGGAACTATGGCTACACCTTC. It translates to CSAHGNYGYTF.

The chain links TRBV29-1 to TRBJ2-5, with D possibly being TRBD1 or TRBD2 (5 bases each). Trimming pared 5 bases from V and 4 bases from J, leaving 11 bases between. CDR3 length equals 12 residues. The germline CDR1 and CDR2 sequences are SQVTM and ANQGSEA. The CDR3 nucleotides read TGCAGCGTTTGGGACGGGCGAGAGACCCAGTACTTC. Protein: CSVWDGRETQYF.

The rearrangement joins TRBV6-5 to TRBJ1-6, with 8 bases aligning to TRBD1. Germline trimming cut 1 base from V and 10 bases from J; bases unmatched to any gene: 6. Germline CDR1 MNHEY, CDR2 SVGAGI. The CDR3 is made up of 15 amino acids. The CDR3 protein is CASSYFQGAGSPLHF. The CDR3 DNA follows: TGTGCCAGCAGTTACTTCCAGGGGGCAGGATCACCCCTCCACTTT.

The CDR3 reads CASSPGQGASLNGYTF. CDR3 nucleotides: TGTGCCAGCAGCCCAGGACAGGGGGCGTCACTGAATGGCTACACCTTC. V is TRBV7-2 and J is TRBJ1-2, with 11 bases matching TRBD1. V dropped 5 bases and J dropped 6; count of bases not matched to a gene: 11. CDR1 SGHTA and CDR2 FQGNSA come from the germline V gene. This CDR3 is 16 amino acids long.

The chain uses TRBV27 and TRBJ1-1; D remains ambiguous. Between the trimmed V and J ends, which lost 5 bases and 4 bases, there was a span of 11 bases. The CDR3 is 13 amino acids. In germline, CDR1 is MNHEY, CDR2 SMNVEV (reference sequence). CDR3 loop: CASSPLPLTEAFF. In DNA, the CDR3 is TGTGCCAGCAGTCCCCTCCCCCTCACTGAAGCTTTCTTT.

The chain is built from TRBV20-1 and TRBJ1-1; D remains unclear. This CDR3 has 11 amino acids. Trimming pared 1 base from V and 7 bases from J, leaving 7 bases between. CDR1 DFQATT and CDR2 SNEGSKA come from the germline V gene (reference sequence). The CDR3 protein is CSARAGNEAFF. In DNA, the CDR3 is TGCAGTGCTAGAGCTGGGAATGAAGCTTTCTTT.

The V gene is TRBV30, the J gene TRBJ1-2; D gene ambiguous. The CDR3 loop spans 13 amino acids. CDR1 GTSNPN and CDR2 SVGIG come from the germline V gene (reference sequence). The V end was cut by 8 bases, the J end by 8 bases, with 21 bases between. CDR3: CARRDRSPGGYTF. In DNA form, the CDR3 reads TGTGCCCGCCGGGATCGGTCTCCGGGGGGCTACACCTTC.

This clone came up a few times. V gene TRBV29-1 combines with J gene TRBJ2-3; TRBD2 aligns across 14 bases. Germline lookup yields CDR1 SQVTM and CDR2 ANQGSEA. Losses at the gene ends were 5 bases for V and 9 bases for J; bases not matched to a gene: 10. The CDR3 has 15 residues. The CDR3 coding sequence is TGCAGCGTTTTAGGGACTAGCGGGGGATCGTTAACGCAGTATTTT. Translation gives CSVLGTSGGSLTQYF.

The chain joins TRBV7-2 to TRBJ1-1; D is undetermined. The germline gives CDR1 SGHTA, CDR2 FQGNSA. CDR3 length equals 14 residues. V lost 5 bases, J lost 5 bases, and 15 bases lay in between. The CDR3 nucleotides are TGTGCCAGCAGCCATACGTCGGATGGGACTGAAGCTTTCTTT. This encodes CASSHTSDGTEAFF.

The CDR3 sequence is CASSASGGPQPQHF. CDR3 bases: TGTGCCAGCAGCGCAAGTGGGGGGCCTCAGCCCCAGCATTTT. The genes are TRBV27 and TRBJ1-5; maybe TRBD1 (6 bases). Germline values: CDR1 MNHEY, CDR2 SMNVEV (reference sequence). The germline V and J ends were trimmed by 6 bases and 6 bases, with 15 bases remaining between them. The CDR3 has 14 residues.

The chain joins TRBV4-3 to TRBJ2-2; no firm D call. Germline CDR1 and CDR2: LGHNA and YSLEER. This CDR3 has 14 amino acids. Trimming shortened V by 5 bases and J by 5 bases, and 12 bases separated the two germline ends. The CDR3 spells CASSRVIETGELFF. The DNA of the CDR3 is TGCGCCAGCAGCAGGGTGATCGAGACCGGGGAGCTGTTTTTT.

The table lists this clone with a few counts. The chain employs TRBV19 and TRBJ1-5; tentative D call: TRBD1 (6 bases). The CDR3 runs 14 residues. V was shortened by 3 bases and J by 6 bases, with 12 bases between the two germline ends. Germline CDR1 and CDR2: LNHDA and SQIVND (reference sequence). The DNA of the CDR3 is TGTGCCAGTAGTATCCCAGGGGAAGGTCAGCCCCAGCATTTT. Protein product: CASSIPGEGQPQHF.

This clone was recorded a few times. The chain is built from TRBV14 and TRBJ2-7; weak D call: TRBD1 (5 bases). CDR1 is SGHDN, CDR2 FVKESK, per germline. The CDR3 runs 13 residues. V shed 6 bases and J shed 2 bases, with 11 bases lying between them. This CDR3 reads CASSNQGTYEQYF. CDR3 bases: TGTGCCAGCAGTAACCAGGGAACCTACGAGCAGTACTTC.

J is TRBJ2-1 and V is TRBV5-1, with D perhaps given as TRBD1 or TRBD2 (5 bases each). Germline V gene lookup returns CDR1 SGHRS and CDR2 YFSETQ. The germline V and J ends were trimmed by 0 bases and 9 bases, with 13 bases remaining between them. The CDR3 totals 14 residues. As DNA, the CDR3 is TGCGCCAGCAGCTTGGCCGGGGCGCGTGGTGAGCAGTTCTTC. Residues: CASSLAGARGEQFF.

This clone was recorded a few times. The genes are TRBV15 and TRBJ1-2, with TRBD1 matching over 10 bases. The ends lost 0 bases at V and 8 bases at J; junction bases unmatched: 9. The CDR3 covers 16 residues. Per the germline V gene, CDR1 is LNHNV and CDR2 is YYDKDF (reference sequence). CDR3 DNA: TGTGCCACCAGCAGAGACCAAACGACAGGGGGCGGCGGCTACACCTTC. It encodes CATSRDQTTGGGGYTF.